Sequencing of this T cell receptor (beta chain) was carried out in a study of blood T cells in healthy people across ages. Findings and limits, study-wide: Per million T cells, the diversity of TCR beta decreased roughly linearly as age advanced. It was found that TCR beta diversity correlated strongly with the percentage of naive T cells.

The V gene's germline CDR1 is SGHTA and CDR2 FQGNSA. Trimming cost V 5 bases and J 2 bases, with 12 bases left between them. The CDR3 is made up of 14 amino acids. Primers used in a second PCR of roughly 6 to 11 cycles were a sample-barcoded 5' primer and a J-beta primer mix. MiXCR, applied by TCRdb to the 5' RACE reads, yields one record per CDR3 protein. The data contain under 1,000,000 distinct CDR3 sequences, roughly 35% of them singletons. Note on this clonotype: Its antigen remains unidentified. A read error may be the cause here, since a much bigger clone is one base away.

Input material: blood. V is TRBV7-2 and J is TRBJ1-1, with D perhaps TRBD1 (5 bases). This receptor was obtained from a young man in good health. CDR3 sequence reads: CASSVRGPNTEAFF. CDR3 DNA: TGTGCCAGCAGCGTGAGGGGCCCTAACACTGAAGCTTTCTTT.